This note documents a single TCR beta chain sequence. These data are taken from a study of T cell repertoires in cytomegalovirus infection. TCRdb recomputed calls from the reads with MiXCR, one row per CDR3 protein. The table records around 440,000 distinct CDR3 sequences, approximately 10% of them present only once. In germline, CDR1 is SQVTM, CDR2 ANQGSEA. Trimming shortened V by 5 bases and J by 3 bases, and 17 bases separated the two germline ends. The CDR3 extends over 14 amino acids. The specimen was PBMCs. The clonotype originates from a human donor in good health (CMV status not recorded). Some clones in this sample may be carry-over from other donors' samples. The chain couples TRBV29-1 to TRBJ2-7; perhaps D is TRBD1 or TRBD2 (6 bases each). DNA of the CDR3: TGCAGCGTTAGTATCATCGGGGGCAGCTACGAGCAGTACTTC. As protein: CSVSIIGGSYEQYF.